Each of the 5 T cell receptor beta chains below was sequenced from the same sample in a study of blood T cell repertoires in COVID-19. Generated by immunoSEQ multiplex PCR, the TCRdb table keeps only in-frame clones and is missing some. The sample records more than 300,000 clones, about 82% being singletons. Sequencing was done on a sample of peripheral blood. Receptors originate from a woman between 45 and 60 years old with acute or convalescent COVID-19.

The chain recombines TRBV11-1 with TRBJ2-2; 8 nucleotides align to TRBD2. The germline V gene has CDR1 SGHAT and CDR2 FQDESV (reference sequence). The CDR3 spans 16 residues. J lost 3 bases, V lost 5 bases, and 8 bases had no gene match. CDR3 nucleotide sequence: TGTGCCAGCAGCCAATTAAGCGGGAGAGACACCGGGGAGCTGTTTTTT. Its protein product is CASSQLSGRDTGELFF.

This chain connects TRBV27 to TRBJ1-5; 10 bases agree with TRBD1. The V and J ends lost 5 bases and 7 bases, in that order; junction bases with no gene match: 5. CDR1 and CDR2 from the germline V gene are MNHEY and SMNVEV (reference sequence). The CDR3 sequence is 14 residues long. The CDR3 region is CASSGDRGQQPQHF. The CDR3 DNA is TGTGCCAGCAGTGGGGACAGGGGACAGCAGCCCCAGCATTTT.

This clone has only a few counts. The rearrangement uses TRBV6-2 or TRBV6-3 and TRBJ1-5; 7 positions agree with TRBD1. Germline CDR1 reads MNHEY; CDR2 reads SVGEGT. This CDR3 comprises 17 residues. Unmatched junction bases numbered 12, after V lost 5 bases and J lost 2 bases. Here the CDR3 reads CASSKNRQGVGNQPQHF. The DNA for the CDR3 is TGTGCCAGCAGTAAAAATCGACAGGGAGTGGGCAATCAGCCCCAGCATTTT.

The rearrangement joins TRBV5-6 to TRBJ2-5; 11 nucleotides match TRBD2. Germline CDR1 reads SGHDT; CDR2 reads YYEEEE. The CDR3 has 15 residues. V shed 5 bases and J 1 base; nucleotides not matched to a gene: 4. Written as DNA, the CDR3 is TGTGCCAGCAGGCTAGCGGGAGGCACCCAAGAGACCCAGTACTTC. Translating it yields CASRLAGGTQETQYF.

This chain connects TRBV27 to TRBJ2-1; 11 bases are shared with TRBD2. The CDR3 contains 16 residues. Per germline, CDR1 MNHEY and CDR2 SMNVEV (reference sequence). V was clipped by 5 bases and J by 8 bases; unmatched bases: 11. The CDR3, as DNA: TGTGCCAGCAGTCCCTTCCCTAGCGGGAGGAAATATGAGCAGTTCTTC. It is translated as CASSPFPSGRKYEQFF.